This TCR beta chain comes out of a study of cytomegalovirus exposure and HLA in healthy donors. General study results and limits: Within an earlier analysis, most TCR beta V segments proved productive either about 90% or about 30% of the time. Three chains linked to CMV were shown in vitro to be specific for CMV antigens. Later findings reportedly placed an Asian-associated ancestry cluster below the approximately 670-donor mean for N-insertions. A later analysis, which compared TCR beta chains of equal frequency, found the HLA-associated ones more clonally expanded.

In the case of this clone: Its matching antigen is unknown.

CDR3 length equals 15 residues. Per the germline V gene, CDR1 is SGHNT and CDR2 is YYREEE (reference sequence). V lost 4 bases and J lost 1; bases outside the gene matches: 7. The PCR made use of 60 Vbeta and 13 Jbeta primers. The repertoire was sequenced with immunoSEQ multiplex PCR; TCRdb's copy has only in-frame clones and lacks some. The sample has 90,000 to 110,000 clones, 76% seen once. The sequence derives from a woman aged 50 to 65 in good health and CMV-seropositive. The chain couples TRBV5-4 to TRBJ2-7; 8 nucleotides line up with TRBD1. Sequenced material: PBMCs. The CDR3: CASSPGQGVSYEQYF. Here the CDR3 DNA reads TGTGCCAGCAGCCCCGGACAGGGAGTTTCCTACGAGCAGTACTTC. The variable domain in full, completed from reference TRBV5-4 and TRBJ2-7, reads ETGVTQSPTHLIKTRGQQVTLRCSSQSGHNTVSWYQQALGQGPQFIFQYYREEENGRGNFPPRFSGLQFPNYSSELNVNALELDDSALYLCASSPGQGVSYEQYFGPGTRLTVT.